This TCR beta chain was recovered during a study of neurological immune-mediated disorders. This clonotype appeared many times. The antigen remains undetermined. Study results and caveats: Neither clinical nor MRI features were associated with the multiple sclerosis repertoire cluster.

Trimming took 5 bases from V and 8 from J; bases not matched to a gene: 8. CDR1 and CDR2 (germline): MNHNY, SVGAGI (reference sequence). CDR3 length equals 15 residues. TCRdb independently ran MiXCR on the 5' RACE reads; one entry per CDR3 protein. The data show approximately 66,000 distinct CDR3 sequences, roughly 4.5% seen once. The clonotype was recovered from a young man with multiple sclerosis. V usage is TRBV6-6 and J usage is TRBJ1-6; 8 bases line up with TRBD1. Sample: PBMCs. CDR3 residues: CASSPPGQGDSPLHF. For the CDR3, the DNA is TGTGCCAGCAGTCCCCCAGGACAGGGAGATTCACCCCTCCACTTT.